The 4 T cell receptor beta chains given below trace back to one sample, sequenced in a study of blood T cells in healthy people across ages. A J-beta primer mix and a sample-barcoded 5' primer were used in a second PCR of about 7 to 11 cycles. TCRdb re-analysed the 5' RACE reads in MiXCR, keeping a single row per CDR3 protein. The sample comprises 450,000 to 700,000 distinct CDR3 sequences, 27% of which are singletons, and roughly 20% rests with the top ten. Sequenced sample: blood. The receptors derive from a woman between 65 and 79 years old in good health.

This clonotype was observed many times. V is TRBV12-3 or TRBV12-4 and J is TRBJ1-3; 7 bases line up with TRBD1. After removal of 2 bases from V and 4 bases from J, the junction contained 2 bases not matched to a gene. The CDR3 extends over 14 amino acids. The DNA for the CDR3 is TGTGCCAGCAGTTTAACAGGGGCCGGAAACACCATATATTTT. This gives the protein CASSLTGAGNTIYF.

This clonotype was counted between two and nine times. CDR3 coding DNA: TGTGCCAGCAGCTTGGCGCCCACGGTACAAGAGACCCAGTACTTC. It translates to CASSLAPTVQETQYF. V gene TRBV5-4 combines with J gene TRBJ2-5, with D unclear. Between the trimmed V and J ends, which lost 0 bases and 2 bases, there was a span of 11 bases. CDR3 length: 15 amino acids. Germline V CDR1 and CDR2: SGHNT, YYREEE (reference sequence).

CDR3 loop: CASSQELSSSGANVLTF. The CDR3 region has the DNA TGTGCCAGCAGCCAAGAATTAAGCTCCTCTGGGGCCAACGTCCTGACTTTC. The chain joins TRBV4-2 to TRBJ2-6; D gene ambiguous. The CDR3 length is 17 residues. In germline, CDR1 is LGHNA, CDR2 YNFKEQ. With 0 bases removed from V and 0 bases from J, the gap between germline ends came to 9 bases.

CDR3 sequence (DNA): TGTGCCAGCAGCTTTAGGGACACTGGCGCAGATACGCAGTATTTT. It is translated as CASSFRDTGADTQYF. V and J are TRBV7-2 and TRBJ2-3, with D possibly matching TRBD1 (6 bases). The CDR3 is made up of 15 amino acids. Trimming left V 3 bases short and J 4 bases short, with 14 bases between. Germline assignment: CDR1 SGHTA and CDR2 FQGNSA.